One and the same sample provided the 10 T cell receptor beta chains below, sequenced in a study of kidney transplant recipient with SARS-CoV-2 infection. TCRdb ran MiXCR on the reads and lists one entry per CDR3 protein. Among fewer than 250,000 distinct CDR3 sequences listed, about 28% were seen once. The sequenced sample was a blood sample, obtained at baseline and on roughly day 110 from a kidney transplant recipient. The receptors come from a male patient between 25 and 40 years old who had COVID-19 and was a kidney transplant recipient. Some T cells here may be from the graft donor.

This clonotype came up many times. The J gene is TRBJ1-5, the V gene TRBV2, with D perhaps matching TRBD1 (5 bases). The CDR3 is 14 amino acids. V dropped 7 bases and J dropped 7 bases, with 17 bases sitting between them. Germline CDR1 SNHLY, CDR2 FYNNEI. Written as DNA, the CDR3 is TGTGCCAGCACTCAAGCGGGCAGGGACCAGCCCCAGCATTTT. It specifies CASTQAGRDQPQHF. Filled out from reference TRBV2 and TRBJ1-5, the complete variable domain reads EPEVTQTPSHQVTQMGQEVILRCVPISNHLYFYWYRQILGQKVEFLVSFYNNEISEKSEIFDDQFSVERPDGSNFTLKIRSTKLEDSAMYFCASTQAGRDQPQHFGDGTRLSIL.

The chain combines TRBV2 with TRBJ2-5; TRBD1 might be the D (5 bases). V dropped 10 bases and J dropped 1 base, with 16 bases sitting between them. The germline V gene encodes CDR1 SNHLY and CDR2 FYNNEI. The CDR3 runs to 14 residues. CDR3 loop: CANRNPHSQETQYF. The DNA of the CDR3 is TGTGCCAACAGGAATCCACACAGCCAAGAGACCCAGTACTTC.

This clonotype has a count of ten or more. The chain uses TRBV27 and TRBJ2-2; the match to TRBD2 covers 8 bases. Germline V CDR1 and CDR2: MNHEY, SMNVEV (reference sequence). This CDR3 contains 15 residues. The V segment lost 6 bases and the J segment 6 bases; nucleotides outside the gene matches: 9. This CDR3 reads CASRIGRRGAGELFF. The CDR3 nucleotides are TGTGCCAGCAGGATCGGACGGCGGGGGGCCGGGGAGCTGTTTTTT.

This clonotype appeared a few times. The chain combines TRBV25-1 with TRBJ2-1, with 10 positions matching TRBD2. V shed 1 base and J 6 bases; nucleotides not matched to a gene: 18. The germline V gene encodes CDR1 MGHDK and CDR2 SYGVNS. The CDR3 totals 20 residues. The CDR3 loop reads CASSEWASGGATPLGNEQFF. The CDR3 DNA sequence: TGTGCCAGCAGTGAATGGGCTAGCGGGGGTGCGACGCCCTTGGGCAATGAGCAGTTCTTC. Full variable domain (rest looked up from reference TRBV25-1 and TRBJ2-1): EADIYQTPRYLVIGTGKKITLECSQTMGHDKMYWYQQDPGMELHLIHYSYGVNSTEKGDLSSESTVSRIRTEHFPLTLESARPSHTSQYLCASSEWASGGATPLGNEQFFGPGTRLTVL.

This clonotype showed up many times. This chain joins TRBV7-6 and TRBJ1-2; D gene uncertain. The CDR3 is 17 amino acids. V dropped 5 bases and J dropped 4 bases, with 23 bases sitting between them. CDR1 SGHVS and CDR2 FNYEAQ come from the germline V gene. The CDR3 bases are TGTGCCAGCAGCGCCATACTTGAATCTCGAAAGACCTATGGCTACACCTTC. Translated: CASSAILESRKTYGYTF. The full variable domain, in which reference TRBV7-6 and TRBJ1-2 provide the parts outside the CDR3, is GAGVSQSPRYKVTKRGQDVALRCDPISGHVSLYWYRQALGQGPEFLTYFNYEAQQDKSGLPNDRFSAERPEGSISTLTIQRTEQRDSAMYRCASSAILESRKTYGYTFGSGTRLTVV.

Regarding this clonotype: This clone may be a read error of a much larger clone one base away. This chain uses TRBV28 with TRBJ2-7; D uncertain. Germline V gene lookup returns CDR1 MDHEN and CDR2 SYDVKM. The CDR3 runs to 13 residues. Written as DNA, the CDR3 is TGTGCCGGCAGATTAGACGGAGCCTACGAGCAGTACTTC. Residues: CAGRLDGAYEQYF.

Ten or more counts support this clonotype. The chain couples TRBV6-5 to TRBJ1-5, with D maybe TRBD1 (6 bases). Trimming stripped 7 bases from V and 4 bases from J, with 14 bases between. Germline CDR1 and CDR2: MNHEY and SVGAGI. The CDR3 contains 14 residues. This CDR3 reads CASTLGHPNQPQHF. As DNA, the CDR3 is TGTGCCAGCACCTTGGGACACCCAAATCAGCCCCAGCATTTT.

CDR3 sequence reads: CAISESPLGAQHF. The CDR3 nucleotides are TGTGCCATCAGTGAGTCCCCCTTAGGGGCCCAGCATTTT. The chain recombines TRBV10-3 with TRBJ1-5; the D gene is possibly TRBD1 (5 bases). The V and J ends lost 0 bases and 11 bases respectively, with 11 bases between them. This CDR3 has 13 residues. Germline lookup yields CDR1 ENHRY and CDR2 SYGVKD.

This clonotype was seen many times. The chain joins TRBV6-2 or TRBV6-3 to TRBJ2-6, with 7 bases lining up with TRBD1. The length of the CDR3 is 15 residues. Germline trimming cut 4 bases from V and 0 bases from J; bases unmatched to any gene: 0. Germline V gene sequence: CDR1 MNHEY, CDR2 SVGEGT. CDR3 sequence reads: CASSWDSSGANVLTF. CDR3 in DNA: TGTGCCAGCAGTTGGGACAGCTCTGGGGCCAACGTCCTGACTTTC.

This clonotype was found many times. The gene calls are TRBV23-1 and TRBJ2-3; no clear D. TRBV23-1 is classed as an ORF, of uncertain function. The CDR3 runs to 11 residues. V lost 9 bases and J 3 bases, leaving 7 bases between the germline ends. The CDR3 nucleotides are TGCGCCAGAATATCGACAGATACGCAGTATTTT. Its translation is CARISTDTQYF.